One and the same sample provided the 20 T cell receptor beta chains below, sequenced in a study of OX40 agonist ivuxolimab in advanced cancers. The repertoire was sequenced with immunoSEQ multiplex PCR; TCRdb's copy has only in-frame clones and lacks some. Among about 91,000 clones, 85% were seen once, and the ten largest hold approximately 0.22%. The sequencing here drew on CD4+ or CD8+ T cells sorted from blood, taken in a trial of the OX40 agonist ivuxolimab. These receptors were obtained from an adult with an advanced solid tumor such as melanoma, head and neck, liver or kidney cancer.

The chain employs TRBV6-4 and TRBJ1-2; a weak D match, TRBD1 (5 bases). CDR3 length: 14 amino acids. Germline V lookup: CDR1 MRHNA, CDR2 SNTAGT. Trimming took off 6 bases at V and 11 bases at J, with 22 bases between the two ends. In DNA form, the CDR3 reads TGTGCCAGCAGCCCTGGGACGGCCGGACGGGCGTACACCTTC. It specifies CASSPGTAGRAYTF.

This chain connects TRBV5-5 to TRBJ1-5; D is undetermined. The CDR3 covers 13 residues. CDR1 is SGHKS, CDR2 YYEKEE, per germline (reference sequence). V was shortened by 3 bases and J by 3 bases, with 7 bases between the two germline ends. CDR3 region: CASSSDLNQPQHF. CDR3 DNA: TGTGCCAGCAGCTCAGACCTCAATCAGCCCCAGCATTTT. Full variable domain (remainder filled in from reference TRBV5-5 and TRBJ1-5): DAGVTQSPTHLIKTRGQQVTLRCSPISGHKSVSWYQQVLGQGPQFIFQYYEKEERGRGNFPDRFSARQFPNYSSELNVNALLLGDSALYLCASSSDLNQPQHFGDGTRLSIL.

The chain employs TRBV5-4 and TRBJ2-2, with 8 bases lining up with TRBD1. The CDR3 runs 15 residues. Germline CDR1 SGHNT, CDR2 YYREEE (reference sequence). V shed 7 bases and J 4 bases; nucleotides not matched to a gene: 9. CDR3 DNA: TGTGCCAGCGGGCAGGGGGCGAGGGGCACCGGGGAGCTGTTTTTT. It encodes CASGQGARGTGELFF. The full variable domain, its missing parts supplied by reference TRBV5-4 and TRBJ2-2, is ETGVTQSPTHLIKTRGQQVTLRCSSQSGHNTVSWYQQALGQGPQFIFQYYREEENGRGNFPPRFSGLQFPNYSSELNVNALELDDSALYLCASGQGARGTGELFFGEGSRLTVL.

The chain employs TRBV4-1 and TRBJ2-3; D might be TRBD1 (6 bases). V was pared by 1 base and J by 4 bases, with 12 bases between. The CDR3 runs to 15 residues. Germline V gene sequence: CDR1 MGHRA, CDR2 YSYEKL. CDR3 DNA sequence: TGCGCCAGCAGCCAAGGGCAGGGGCATCCAGATACGCAGTATTTT. Amino acid sequence: CASSQGQGHPDTQYF.

This sequence joins TRBV5-1 and TRBJ1-4; 7 bases line up with TRBD1. Per the germline V gene, CDR1 is SGHRS and CDR2 is YFSETQ. The length of the CDR3 is 16 residues. Germline trimming cut 1 base from V and 4 bases from J; bases unmatched to any gene: 7. This CDR3 reads CASSLTTGLGNEKLFF. Here the CDR3 DNA reads TGCGCCAGCAGCTTGACGACAGGGCTGGGTAATGAAAAACTGTTTTTT.

This clone was counted a single time. This sequence joins TRBV11-3 and TRBJ2-7; D might be TRBD2 (5 bases). The CDR3 has 20 amino acids. The germline V gene encodes CDR1 SGHNT and CDR2 YENEEA. Trimming removed 0 bases at V and 3 bases at J, with 27 bases between. The CDR3 DNA is TGTGCCAGCAGCTTAGACCCTTTCTTGGAATGTCGGGGTCCAGGCTACGAGCAGTACGTC. It codes for CASSLDPFLECRGPGYEQYV.

The chain uses TRBV9 and TRBJ1-3, with D perhaps matching TRBD1 (5 bases). CDR1 and CDR2 (germline): SGDLS, YYNGEE. Trimming pared 5 bases from V and 2 bases from J, leaving 14 bases between. There are 15 residues in the CDR3. Here the CDR3 reads CASRAHGGAGNTIYF. The CDR3 nucleotides read TGTGCCAGCAGGGCACACGGAGGGGCTGGAAACACCATATATTTT.

This chain connects TRBV10-3 to TRBJ2-1; unclear D gene. V lost 0 bases and J lost 2, with 14 bases in between. Looked up from germline, CDR1 is ENHRY and CDR2 is SYGVKD. This CDR3 has 17 residues. This CDR3 reads CAISESIQSTAYNEQFF. The CDR3 DNA reads as TGTGCCATCAGTGAGTCGATTCAGTCAACCGCCTACAATGAGCAGTTCTTC.

The chain recombines TRBV7-3 with TRBJ2-1; TRBD2 aligns across 9 bases. Per germline, CDR1 SGHTA and CDR2 FQGTGA. This CDR3 has 15 residues. With 1 base clipped from V and 5 bases from J, the junction kept 3 bases outside the gene matches. The CDR3: CASSLRASGDNEQFF. The CDR3 DNA follows: TGTGCCAGCAGCTTAAGGGCTAGCGGGGACAATGAGCAGTTCTTC.

The genes are TRBV5-1 and TRBJ2-2; 10 bases match TRBD2. CDR1 and CDR2 from the germline V gene are SGHRS and YFSETQ. The CDR3 runs 15 residues. With 1 base clipped from V and 4 bases from J, the junction kept 1 base outside the gene matches. CDR3 sequence (DNA): TGCGCCAGCAGCTTGCCTAGCGGGGGCACCGGGGAGCTGTTTTTT. It translates to CASSLPSGGTGELFF.

The chain links TRBV27 to TRBJ2-6; TRBD1 agrees at 10 bases. CDR3 length: 19 residues. CDR1 is MNHEY, CDR2 SMNVEV, per germline (reference sequence). V lost 0 bases and J lost 0; bases outside the gene matches: 5. The CDR3 DNA reads TGTGCCAGCAGTTTATCGGGACAGGGGACCTCCTCTGGGGCCAACGTCCTGACTTTC. As protein: CASSLSGQGTSSGANVLTF. Using reference TRBV27 and TRBJ2-6 for the parts outside the CDR3, the full variable domain is EAQVTQNPRYLITVTGKKLTVTCSQNMNHEYMSWYRQDPGLGLRQIYYSMNVEVTDKGDVPEGYKVSRKEKRNFPLILESPSPNQTSLYFCASSLSGQGTSSGANVLTFGAGSRLTVL.

J is TRBJ2-1 and V is TRBV6-5; 10 nucleotides agree with TRBD2. Germline V gene sequence: CDR1 MNHEY, CDR2 SVGAGI. The CDR3 has 13 amino acids. J was trimmed by 11 bases and V by 6 bases; bases with no gene match: 7. CDR3 sequence (DNA): TGTGCCAGCAGAAACCTAGCGGGAGATCAGCAGTTCTTC. It codes for CASRNLAGDQQFF.

This clone was found a few times. The genes are TRBV28 and TRBJ1-5; no reliable D call. The V end lost 5 bases, the J end lost 4 bases, and 6 bases lay between the germline ends. Germline V lookup: CDR1 MDHEN, CDR2 SYDVKM. This CDR3 contains 12 residues. The CDR3 region is CASSLENQPQHF. The CDR3 DNA is TGTGCCAGCAGTCTCGAGAATCAGCCCCAGCATTTT.

The chain recombines TRBV4-3 with TRBJ1-2; TRBD1 matches 7 bases. CDR3 length equals 15 residues. V gave up 0 bases and J gave up 5 bases; unmatched junction bases: 6. Germline V gene data show CDR1 as LGHNA and CDR2 as YSLEER. This chain's CDR3 is CASSQEGTASYGYTF. The CDR3 DNA follows: TGCGCCAGCAGCCAAGAAGGGACAGCTTCTTATGGCTACACCTTC.

This chain uses TRBV5-1 with TRBJ2-3; 14 positions match TRBD2. V lost 4 bases, J lost 0 bases, and 4 bases stayed unmatched. Germline CDR1 SGHRS, CDR2 YFSETQ. The CDR3 has 17 amino acids. The CDR3 reads CASSRLAGGISTDTQYF. In nucleotides, the CDR3 is TGCGCCAGCAGCAGACTAGCGGGAGGGATTAGCACAGATACGCAGTATTTT.

This sequence joins TRBV4-3 and TRBJ2-6, with D maybe TRBD1 (6 bases). The CDR3 has 16 residues. Germline CDR1 reads LGHNA; CDR2 reads YSLEER. The V end lost 3 bases, the J end lost 4 bases, and 13 bases lay between the germline ends. CDR3 coding DNA: TGCGCCAGCAGCCAGGGGACATCCGGGGGGGCCAACGTCCTGACTTTC. Translating gives CASSQGTSGGANVLTF.

The chain uses TRBV1 and TRBJ2-1; the table's D call, TRBD2, has no DNA check behind it. TRBV1 is a pseudogene segment. The CDR3 spans 16 residues. The CDR3 DNA is TGCACCAGCAGCCGCCCCAGCGGAAGCTCCTACAATGAGCAGTTCTTC. This encodes CTSSRPSGSSYNEQFF.

The genes are TRBV30 and TRBJ2-7; the D gene could be TRBD1 or TRBD2 (5 bases each). The CDR3 has 15 amino acids. The germline CDR1 and CDR2 sequences are GTSNPN and SVGIG (reference sequence). The V end was cut by 3 bases, the J end by 6 bases, with 21 bases between. The CDR3 DNA reads TGTGCCTGGAGGGGGGACCGACGGTCTCACGGCGAGCAGTACTTC. It encodes CAWRGDRRSHGEQYF. Combining the CDR3 with reference TRBV30 and TRBJ2-7 gives the whole variable domain SQTIHQWPATLVQPVGSPLSLECTVEGTSNPNLYWYRQAAGRGLQLLFYSVGIGQISSEVPQNLSASRPQDRQFILSSKKLLLSDSGFYLCAWRGDRRSHGEQYFGPGTRLTVT.

The V and J genes are TRBV10-3 and TRBJ1-4; TRBD1 is a possible D gene (6 bases). Germline assignment: CDR1 ENHRY and CDR2 SYGVKD. The CDR3 extends over 14 amino acids. V lost 7 bases and J lost 7, with 16 bases in between. The CDR3 DNA is TGTGCCATCACCGCGGGGGGGCTTGGTGAAAAACTGTTTTTT. It encodes CAITAGGLGEKLFF.

The chain uses TRBV28 and TRBJ1-4; 8 bases line up with TRBD1. With 6 bases clipped from V and 7 bases from J, the junction kept 7 bases outside the gene matches. The CDR3 extends over 14 amino acids. The germline gives CDR1 MDHEN, CDR2 SYDVKM. The CDR3 coding sequence is TGTGCCAGCAGCCCTCGGGACAGGACTGAAAAACTGTTTTTT. Its translation is CASSPRDRTEKLFF.